The clone carrying this T cell receptor (beta chain) was seen more than once but under ten times. TCRdb recomputed calls from the reads with MiXCR, one row per CDR3 protein. Seen here are approximately 240,000 distinct CDR3 sequences, 29% observed once, and the top ten hold around 6.8%. These data belong to a study of kidney transplant recipient with SARS-CoV-2 infection. This TCR was recovered from a male patient in his 30s who had COVID-19 and was a kidney transplant recipient. Some of these T cells may belong to the graft donor. Source: a blood sample, taken at baseline and on day 111 from a kidney transplant recipient.

The CDR3 DNA is TGTGCCAGCAGGCGCCTAGCGGAGATCTACAATGAGCAGTTCTTC. Its translation is CASRRLAEIYNEQFF. The V and J genes are TRBV6-7 and TRBJ2-1; the match to TRBD2 covers 7 bases. TRBV6-7 is designated an ORF whose function remains uncertain. The CDR3 has 15 amino acids. Losses at the gene ends were 6 bases for V and 3 bases for J; bases not matched to a gene: 8.